This TCR beta chain was captured in a study of T cells in Graves' hyperthyroidism and ophthalmopathy. Researchers defined stable Graves' hyperthyroidism as no ophthalmopathy progression within 18 months. Patients between 18 and 65 years old had hyperthyroidism, newly diagnosed and lasting under 2 months. This clonotype was found many times. Its antigen is unknown. RNA transcripts were the template for amplifying TCR beta CDR3 regions. TCR CDR3 underwent first-round RT-PCR with the HTBI primer set. TCRdb reprocessed the multiplex PCR reads via MiXCR and lists one record per CDR3 protein. There are fewer than 350,000 distinct CDR3 sequences in the sample; roughly 15% occur only once, and roughly 7.7% lies in the top ten. From germline, CDR1 is MDHEN and CDR2 SYDVKM. This CDR3 has 12 residues. The V and J ends lost 7 bases and 2 bases, in that order; junction bases with no gene match: 2. Regarding the study as a whole: Blood shared most expanded thyroid clonotypes above 0.001.

This TCR was recovered from a woman in her thirties or forties with Graves' hyperthyroidism. The rearrangement uses TRBV28 and TRBJ2-7; 7 nucleotides align to TRBD2. Material for sequencing was blood. The CDR3 DNA sequence: TGTGCCAGCACTAGCGGCGCCTACGAGCAGTACTTC. Translation gives CASTSGAYEQYF.